Detailed here is one T cell receptor beta chain. Per the germline V gene, CDR1 is MGHRA and CDR2 is YSYEKL. The CDR3 is 16 amino acids. The ends lost 3 bases at V and 7 bases at J; junction bases unmatched: 8. The source of the sample is a study of cytomegalovirus exposure and HLA in healthy donors. Primers: 60 Vbeta forward and 13 Jbeta reverse. Clones were read by immunoSEQ multiplex PCR, and TCRdb kept only the in-frame ones, dropping some. The table records over 65,000 clones, less than 80% of them present only once. This sequence was found in a man in his 60s in good health and CMV-seropositive. Sequencing input: PBMCs. The chain employs TRBV4-1 and TRBJ2-1, with 11 bases fitting TRBD1. In DNA form, the CDR3 reads TGCGCCAGCAGCCATCACGTTGGACAGGGGGCGAATGAGCAGTTCTTC. Translated: CASSHHVGQGANEQFF.